These T cell receptor beta chains were read from a single sample in a study of T cell changes during pregnancy in multiple sclerosis. Repertoires were generated with immunoSEQ multiplex PCR, while TCRdb's copy carries only in-frame clones and drops some. The repertoire consists of over 50,000 clones, with 90% occurring once and the leading ten covering more than 2%. The source material was peripheral blood, sampled in the first trimester of pregnancy. Every receptor here comes from a female donor in good health, enrolled as a control in a pregnancy study. Each CDR3 is given with its conserved first and last residue. A D gene is named only where the DNA matches it firmly. Some rows mark clone size as missing; the rest say once, few, many or name a class of expanded clone.

abundance | j_gene | v_gene | d_gene | CDR3nt | CDR3aa
. | TRBJ2-4 | TRBV19 | . | TGTGCCAGTAGCCACCTCTCGGAAAACATTCAGTACTTC | CASSHLSENIQYF
. | TRBJ2-5 | TRBV18 | TRBD1 | TGTGCCAGCTCACCCGGGACAGGGGGGACCGGCCAAGAGACCCAGTACTTC | CASSPGTGGTGQETQYF
. | TRBJ2-1 | TRBV15 | . | TGTGCCACCAGCGCTAAATTGGACGGCGGGGATGAGCAGTTCTTC | CATSAKLDGGDEQFF
few | TRBJ1-1 | TRBV13 | . | TGTGCCAGCAGCTCTAACAGGAACACTGAAGCTTTCTTT | CASSSNRNTEAFF
. | TRBJ2-7 | TRBV6-6 | . | TGTGCCAGCAGTTACTCGAGCTACGAGCAGTACTTC | CASSYSSYEQYF
. | TRBJ2-1 | TRBV29-1 | . | TGCAGCGTTGCGCGAGGTGAGCAGTTCTTC | CSVARGEQFF
. | TRBJ1-2 | TRBV19 | . | TGTGCCAGTAGTATGGGGTCAGGGACGAAGGCGGGGTATGGCTACACCTTC | CASSMGSGTKAGYGYTF
. | TRBJ2-7 | TRBV7-9 | . | TGTGCCAGCGGTCTAGTATCCTACGAGCAGTACTTC | CASGLVSYEQYF
. | TRBJ2-2 | TRBV6-1 | TRBD2 | TGTGCCAGCAGCCGGGACTACTCACCCGCGGGGGAGCTGTTTTTT | CASSRDYSPAGELFF
. | TRBJ2-3 | TRBV5-1 | . | TGCGCCAGCACCCCATTCGAAGCGACAGATACGCAGTATTTT | CASTPFEATDTQYF
. | TRBJ2-3 | TRBV15 | TRBD1 | TGTGCCACCAGCAGAAGGACAGGGTCCCCAGATACGCAGTATTTT | CATSRRTGSPDTQYF
. | TRBJ2-3 | TRBV4-2 | . | TGTGCCAGCAGCCCATTTAGCACAGATACGCAGTATTTT | CASSPFSTDTQYF
. | TRBJ1-1 | TRBV5-4 | . | TGTGCCAGCAGCCTTGACAGTATGAACACTGAAGCTTTCTTT | CASSLDSMNTEAFF
. | TRBJ1-1 | TRBV4-1 | TRBD1 | TGCGCCAGCAGCCGAACAGGGGGCGGCACTGAAGCTTTCTTT | CASSRTGGGTEAFF
once | TRBJ2-2 | TRBV11-2 | TRBD1 | TGTGCCAGCAGCCTCCGGGACAGGGGGCATAACGGGGAGCTGTTTTTT | CASSLRDRGHNGELFF
. | TRBJ1-1 | TRBV5-4 | . | TGTGCCAGCAGCCCGGCTCTCGGGACACACCGTGAAGCTTTCTTT | CASSPALGTHREAFF
. | TRBJ2-3 | TRBV7-9 | TRBD1 | TGTGCCAGCAGCCCGGGACAGGGCCTCACAGATACGCAGTATTTT | CASSPGQGLTDTQYF
. | TRBJ2-1 | TRBV11-2 | . | TGTGCCAGCAGCTTAGTAGTAGGGGAAGTAGGCCGGAATGAGCAGTTCTTC | CASSLVVGEVGRNEQFF
. | TRBJ1-2 | TRBV29-1 | . | TGCAGCGCGCGGACAGACTCGGGCTACACCTTC | CSARTDSGYTF
. | TRBJ2-5 | TRBV2 | . | TGTGCCAGCATCCATCCCGGGACTCTAGGGGAGACCCAGTACTTC | CASIHPGTLGETQYF
once | TRBJ2-1 | TRBV5-1 | TRBD1 | TGCGCCAGCAGCGTAGGACAGGCGCGAAGGGGCAATGAGCAGTTCTTC | CASSVGQARRGNEQFF
. | TRBJ1-5 | TRBV6-1 | . | TGTGCCAGCAGTGGCAGAGGAACAGGGAGCGGTAGCAATCAGCCCCAGCATTTT | CASSGRGTGSGSNQPQHF
few | TRBJ1-6 | TRBV9 | . | TGTGCCAGCAGCGTCGACAGCACGTGGCCCCTCCACTTT | CASSVDSTWPLHF
. | TRBJ1-1 | TRBV6-6 | . | TGTGCCAGCAGTCTGACAGGTCCCCAGGCGGCCACTGAAGCTTTCTTT | CASSLTGPQAATEAFF
. | TRBJ1-5 | TRBV19 | TRBD1 | TGTGCCAGTAGCGTTGGGACAGGGAATGGTCAGCCCCAGCATTTT | CASSVGTGNGQPQHF
. | TRBJ2-2 | TRBV6-4 | TRBD2 | TGTGCCAGCAGCCACGGGGGAGAAGCGGGAGGCCCCGGGGAGCTGTTTTTT | CASSHGGEAGGPGELFF
. | TRBJ2-2 | TRBV11-2 | . | TGTGCCAGCAGCCCTAAGAACACCGGGGAGCTGTTTTTT | CASSPKNTGELFF
. | TRBJ2-6 | TRBV19 | . | TGTGCCAGTAGTCCGCGTTCCTCTGGGGCCAACGTCCTGACTTTC | CASSPRSSGANVLTF
once | TRBJ2-3 | TRBV7-2 | . | TGTGCCAGCAGTCTATACCCCACTAGAGGCACAGATACGCAGTATTTT | CASSLYPTRGTDTQYF
. | TRBJ1-2 | TRBV9 | TRBD1 | TGTGCCAGCAGCGGTAGCAGGGACAGATTC | CASSGSRDRF
. | TRBJ2-7 | TRBV30 | TRBD1 | TGTGCCTGGAGTGACGGGACAGAGCTCTACGAGCAGTACTTC | CAWSDGTELYEQYF
. | TRBJ1-4 | TRBV9 | . | TGTGCCAGCAGCGTAGGAGCCCAGGGCTATGAAAAACTGTTTTTT | CASSVGAQGYEKLFF
. | TRBJ2-7 | TRBV5-1 | TRBD2 | TGCGCCAGCAGCTGGGGGGGTAGCGGATTCCAATACGAGCAGTACTTC | CASSWGGSGFQYEQYF
once | TRBJ1-6 | TRBV2 | . | TGTGCCAGCAGTGAAGAGGGGCCACCCCTCCACTTT | CASSEEGPPLHF
many | TRBJ2-7 | TRBV6-1 | TRBD2 | TGTGCCAGCACGGGTGGGACTAGCTTCTACGAGCAGTACTTC | CASTGGTSFYEQYF
. | TRBJ1-4 | TRBV2 | . | TGTGCCAGCAGTGGCGCCCCCGCTAATGAAAAACTGTTTTTT | CASSGAPANEKLFF
. | TRBJ2-1 | TRBV28 | TRBD2 | TGTGCCAGCAGCTCCAGCGGGAGGTGGCTTAATGAGCAGTTCTTC | CASSSSGRWLNEQFF
. | TRBJ1-3 | TRBV9 | TRBD1 | TGTGCCAGCAGCGTAGACCCCCTGGACAGGGCGGGAAACACCATATATTTT | CASSVDPLDRAGNTIYF
. | TRBJ1-2 | TRBV7-9 | TRBD1 | TGTGCCAGCAGCTTAGAGAAGCTTGGACAGGGTCTTAACTATGGCTACACCTTC | CASSLEKLGQGLNYGYTF
. | TRBJ2-7 | TRBV7-8 | TRBD1 | TGTGCCAGCAGCCGGGACAGGTCCTACGAGCAGTACTTC | CASSRDRSYEQYF
. | TRBJ2-7 | TRBV11-2 | . | TGTGCCAGCAGCCCGGGGGTGGGCGGCGTCGACGAGCAGTACTTC | CASSPGVGGVDEQYF
. | TRBJ1-4 | TRBV7-3 | TRBD1 | TGTGCCAGCAGCCTTACAGGGGGGAGTGAAAAACTGTTTTTT | CASSLTGGSEKLFF
. | TRBJ2-2 | TRBV19 | TRBD1 | TGTGCCAGTAAGGCCCTTGCGAGGACAGGGTGGACCGGGGAGCTGTTTTTT | CASKALARTGWTGELFF
few | TRBJ1-4 | TRBV6-1 | . | TGTGCCAGCAGTTCCAGCGGGGGATACGAAAAACTGTTTTTT | CASSSSGGYEKLFF
. | TRBJ2-1 | TRBV4-1 | . | TGCGCCAGCAGCCAAGATCCTAGCCCTTCCTACAATGAGCAGTTCTTC | CASSQDPSPSYNEQFF
. | TRBJ2-3 | TRBV6-6 | TRBD2 | TGTGCCAGCACCCTAATAGCGGGGGGGACAGATACGCAGTATTTT | CASTLIAGGTDTQYF
. | TRBJ2-2 | TRBV27 | . | TGTGCCAGCACGTGGGGGGAGGACACCGGGGAGCTGTTTTTT | CASTWGEDTGELFF
. | TRBJ1-1 | TRBV30 | . | TGTGCCTGGAGTGATCTCCTGGGGGGAGCTTTCTTT | CAWSDLLGGAFF
. | TRBJ1-2 | TRBV19 | . | TGTGCCAGTAGTATAGGGGCTGCTTATGGCTACACCTTC | CASSIGAAYGYTF
. | TRBJ1-1 | TRBV6-5 | TRBD1 | TGTGCCAGCAGAGTCCTTCCGGGACAGATTGAAGCTTTCTTT | CASRVLPGQIEAFF
. | TRBJ1-4 | TRBV6-6 | . | TGTGCCAGCCTCACTGCCGAAAAACTGTTTTTT | CASLTAEKLFF
. | TRBJ2-1 | TRBV7-7 | . | TGTGCTAGCAGCCCTCTCGGGACCTACAATGAGCAGTTCTTC | CASSPLGTYNEQFF
. | TRBJ2-1 | TRBV6-5 | . | TGTGCCAGCAGTTACGGGAGCTCCTACAATGAGCAGTTCTTC | CASSYGSSYNEQFF
. | TRBJ2-3 | TRBV19 | . | TGTGCCAGTAGTCCTCCTAGCACAGATACGCAGTATTTT | CASSPPSTDTQYF
. | TRBJ2-1 | TRBV28 | . | TGTGCCAGCAGCCTCGAGAGGTTACTACCAAACCACAATGAGCAGTTCTTC | CASSLERLLPNHNEQFF